This TCR beta chain was sequenced in a study of blood T cell repertoires in COVID-19. Data came from immunoSEQ multiplex PCR; TCRdb stores just in-frame clones and leaves some out. Among fewer than 60,000 clones listed, roughly 80% were seen once. The sequence was obtained from an elderly woman with acute or convalescent COVID-19. Sequenced material: peripheral blood.

This CDR3 is CASSENPQPTDTQYF. The DNA of the CDR3 is TGTGCCAGCAGCGAGAACCCGCAACCCACAGATACGCAGTATTTT. This chain links TRBV3-1 (or the pseudogene TRBV3-2) with TRBJ2-3; no definite D call. Between the trimmed V and J ends, which lost 5 bases and 2 bases, there was a span of 14 bases. Germline CDR1 and CDR2: LGHDT and YNNKEL (reference sequence). CDR3 length: 15 amino acids.